This T cell receptor (beta chain) was captured by sequencing in a study of blood T cell repertoires in COVID-19. Study at large: Spain, Italy and the United States supplied samples that represented acute and convalescent COVID-19.

Participants reported their clinical history, and cohort assignment relied on those reports. In the study's own analysis: Counts of nucleated cells, estimated from reference gene primer amplification, were obtained. Using immunoSEQ multiplex PCR, the repertoire was profiled, and TCRdb retains in-frame clones only, with some absent. V, J and clone size were drawn from that table, and D and trimming were deduced from the DNA. Found here are fewer than 400,000 clones, about 92% of them singletons; the top ten hold about 18%. J lost 0 bases, V lost 5 bases, and 6 bases had no gene match. This CDR3 has 16 amino acids. The germline V gene has CDR1 WNHNN and CDR2 SYGVQD (reference sequence).

This rearrangement joins TRBV10-1 to TRBJ1-5; TRBD1 matches at 8 bases. Sequenced sample: PBMCs or T cells enriched from blood (not recorded which). This TCR was recovered from a woman in her thirties who had recovered from COVID-19. The CDR3 here is CASSSDRDLSNQPQHF. The CDR3 DNA is TGCGCCAGCAGTTCGGACAGGGACCTTAGCAATCAGCCCCAGCATTTT.